This entry lists 32 T cell receptor beta chains sequenced from one sample in a study of response to subunit inactivated influenza vaccine. TCRdb re-derived calls from the RT-PCR reads in MiXCR, one entry per CDR3 protein. This sample has about 520,000 distinct CDR3 sequences, with roughly 11% found just once. Sequences were derived from PBMCs from blood, sampled more than 35 days after vaccination. Receptor source: a middle-aged man who received an inactivated influenza vaccine.

The chain has TRBV29-1 and TRBJ2-7; 9 nucleotides agree with TRBD1. The V segment lost 5 bases and the J segment 5 bases; nucleotides outside the gene matches: 7. There are 13 residues in the CDR3. Per germline, CDR1 SQVTM and CDR2 ANQGSEA. The CDR3 bases are TGCAGCGTTTGGGGACAGGGTTTCCACGAGCAGTACTTC. Amino acids: CSVWGQGFHEQYF.

This clonotype was counted a few times. The V gene is TRBV28, the J gene TRBJ2-7, with 10 nucleotides matching TRBD1. This CDR3 region has 15 residues. Germline V CDR1 and CDR2: MDHEN, SYDVKM. V shed 0 bases and J 7 bases; nucleotides not matched to a gene: 6. This CDR3 is CASSLWGQGTREQYF. CDR3 nucleotides: TGTGCCAGCAGTTTATGGGGACAGGGGACTCGGGAGCAGTACTTC.

Many counts were recorded for this clonotype. The chain recombines TRBV5-1 with TRBJ2-3, with 8 bases that match TRBD1. The germline gives CDR1 SGHRS, CDR2 YFSETQ. After removal of 4 bases from V and 4 bases from J, the junction contained 5 bases not matched to a gene. The CDR3 is made up of 14 amino acids. The CDR3 bases are TGCGCCAGCAGCGCGGACAGGGTCCCAGATACGCAGTATTTT. Protein product: CASSADRVPDTQYF.

The CDR3 DNA reads as TGTGCCACCAGCAGAACACTAGCGGGGGTTGCTGTCAATGAGCAGTTCTTC. This codes for CATSRTLAGVAVNEQFF. The J gene is TRBJ2-1, the V gene TRBV15; 11 bases align to TRBD2. Germline-derived CDR1 and CDR2 are LNHNV and YYDKDF (reference sequence). Trimming cost V 2 bases and J 6 bases; bases outside gene matches: 9. CDR3 length: 17 residues.

There are a few counts of this clonotype. The chain employs TRBV29-1 and TRBJ2-3; 12 bases are shared with TRBD2. The germline CDR1 and CDR2 sequences are SQVTM and ANQGSEA. Losses at the gene ends were 5 bases for V and 6 bases for J; bases not matched to a gene: 3. The CDR3 spans 13 residues. DNA of the CDR3: TGCAGCGTTCTAGCGGGGGGGCTGGATACGCAGTATTTT. As protein: CSVLAGGLDTQYF.

V usage is TRBV20-1 and J usage is TRBJ2-7, with D unresolved. The CDR3 is 13 amino acids. V was clipped by 2 bases and J by 3 bases, with 11 bases between them. Germline V gene lookup returns CDR1 DFQATT and CDR2 SNEGSKA (reference sequence). The CDR3 nucleotides read TGCAGTGCTAGACGTGGATTTAACTACGAGCAGTACTTC. The encoded protein is CSARRGFNYEQYF.

The chain recombines TRBV7-9 with TRBJ2-7; D is unclear. Trimming took off 1 base at V and 3 bases at J, with 13 bases between the two ends. CDR1 SEHNR and CDR2 FQNEAQ come from the germline V gene (reference sequence). The CDR3 is 15 residues long. CDR3 bases: TGTGCCAGCAGCTTAGGCTATGGTGCGGTCTACGAGCAGTACTTC. It specifies CASSLGYGAVYEQYF.

The V and J genes are TRBV4-3 and TRBJ2-1; D ambiguous. This CDR3 spans 14 amino acids. Trimming pared 1 base from V and 5 bases from J, leaving 9 bases between. Germline V CDR1 and CDR2: LGHNA, YSLEER. CDR3 DNA sequence: TGCGCCAGCAGCCAAGGCCAGTCGGACAATGAGCAGTTCTTC. It specifies CASSQGQSDNEQFF.

This clonotype was detected ten times or more. The CDR3 loop is CSGRGAVNNEQFF. CDR3 nucleotides: TGCAGTGGCCGGGGAGCGGTTAACAATGAGCAGTTCTTC. V gene TRBV20-1 combines with J gene TRBJ2-1; possible D gene TRBD2, 5 bases. V lost 7 bases and J lost 5, with 15 bases in between. CDR3 size: 13 residues. From germline, CDR1 is DFQATT and CDR2 SNEGSKA (reference sequence).

In this sample, this clonotype turned up many times. This sequence joins TRBV4-3 and TRBJ1-2; D unclear. The V and J ends lost 1 base and 0 bases respectively, with 15 bases between them. CDR1 is LGHNA and CDR2 is YSLEER in the germline V gene. The length of the CDR3 is 17 residues. The CDR3 is CASSQVNLVDPNYGYTF. The DNA for the CDR3 is TGCGCCAGCAGCCAAGTGAACCTGGTAGACCCTAACTATGGCTACACCTTC.

The chain couples TRBV7-2 to TRBJ2-7; D is unclear. There are 14 residues in the CDR3. V was trimmed by 1 base and J by 7 bases, leaving 14 bases between them. From germline, CDR1 is SGHTA and CDR2 FQGNSA. CDR3 in DNA: TGTGCCAGCAGCTTAGTGGGCCCTAGTTGGGAGCAGTACTTC. Translating gives CASSLVGPSWEQYF. Supplemented by reference TRBV7-2 and TRBJ2-7, the full variable domain reads GAGVSQSPSNKVTEKGKDVELRCDPISGHTALYWYRQSLGQGLEFLIYFQGNSAPDKSGLPSDRFSAERTGGSVSTLTIQRTQQEDSAVYLCASSLVGPSWEQYFGPGTRLTVT.

This chain joins TRBV7-3 and TRBJ2-6; D ambiguous. V gave up 5 bases and J gave up 2 bases, with 13 bases separating them. Germline V lookup: CDR1 SGHTA, CDR2 FQGTGA. The CDR3 length is 16 residues. This CDR3 reads CASSPRVATGANVLTF. The CDR3 bases are TGTGCCAGCAGCCCAAGGGTGGCGACTGGGGCCAACGTCCTGACTTTC.

V is TRBV4-3 and J is TRBJ2-7, with D possibly TRBD2 on 6 matching bases. This CDR3 comprises 15 residues. CDR1 is LGHNA and CDR2 is YSLEER in the germline V gene. V was shortened by 1 base and J by 2 bases, with 12 bases between the two germline ends. The CDR3 nucleotides read TGCGCCAGCAGCCAAGTATGGCTAGCGACCTACGAGCAGTACTTC. Encoded protein: CASSQVWLATYEQYF.

The chain couples TRBV20-1 to TRBJ2-3; TRBD2 agrees at 9 bases. This CDR3 is built from 17 residues. Per the germline V gene, CDR1 is DFQATT and CDR2 is SNEGSKA (reference sequence). V was clipped by 0 bases and J by 2 bases; unmatched bases: 9. Here the CDR3 reads CSARDPTSGSDTDTQYF. For the CDR3, the DNA is TGCAGTGCTAGAGACCCGACTAGCGGAAGCGACACAGATACGCAGTATTTT.

V and J are TRBV12-3 or TRBV12-4 and TRBJ2-7, with TRBD2 matching 10 bases. This CDR3 is built from 13 residues. Trimming cost V 6 bases and J 5 bases; bases outside gene matches: 4. The CDR3 sequence is CASRLAGADEQYF. DNA of the CDR3: TGTGCCAGCAGGCTAGCGGGGGCCGACGAGCAGTACTTC.

This clonotype was counted between two and nine times. A single base separates this from a much larger clone, so it may be a read error. This rearrangement joins TRBV7-9 to TRBJ2-3; D is uncertain. Germline assignment: CDR1 SEHNR and CDR2 FQNEAQ (reference sequence). CDR3 length: 12 amino acids. V was pared by 2 bases and J by 4 bases, with 4 bases between. CDR3 sequence reads: CASSLIPDTQYF. In DNA form, the CDR3 reads TGTGCCAGCAGCTTAATCCCAGATACGCAGTATTTT.

This sequence joins TRBV20-1 and TRBJ2-7, with TRBD2 as a possible D gene (6 bases). The CDR3 contains 14 residues. V was cut by 6 bases and J by 6 bases, with 21 bases left in between. Germline V gene lookup returns CDR1 DFQATT and CDR2 SNEGSKA (reference sequence). In DNA form, the CDR3 reads TGCAGTGCACAGATAGGGTCGACTAGTTCCGAGCAGTACTTC. It is translated as CSAQIGSTSSEQYF.

This clonotype was counted at least ten times. V and J are TRBV20-1 and TRBJ1-5, with no clear D. Germline assignment: CDR1 DFQATT and CDR2 SNEGSKA (reference sequence). The CDR3 has 12 residues. Trimming left V 3 bases short and J 6 bases short, with 9 bases between. CDR3 sequence: CSASASFQPQHF. Written as DNA, the CDR3 is TGCAGTGCTAGCGCTTCATTTCAGCCCCAGCATTTT.

This chain joins TRBV20-1 and TRBJ1-1, with a possible D match to TRBD1 (6 bases). The CDR3 sequence is 15 residues long. The V gene's germline CDR1 is DFQATT and CDR2 SNEGSKA (reference sequence). V gave up 3 bases and J gave up 0 bases, with 14 bases separating them. The CDR3 nucleotides are TGCAGTGCTAGGGTCGGGGGGACAATGAACACTGAAGCTTTCTTT. It is translated as CSARVGGTMNTEAFF.

In this sample, this clonotype turned up a few times. The V and J genes are TRBV7-8 and TRBJ1-1; unclear D gene. V lost 5 bases, J lost 3 bases, and 31 bases lay in between. This CDR3 has 20 amino acids. CDR1 and CDR2 (germline): SGHVS, FQNEAQ. The CDR3: CASSTKGNRPKELKDTEAFF. As DNA, the CDR3 is TGTGCCAGCAGCACGAAAGGGAACAGACCGAAAGAATTAAAGGACACTGAAGCTTTCTTT. The whole variable domain, filled in from reference TRBV7-8 and TRBJ1-1, reads GAGVSQSPRYKVAKRGQDVALRCDPISGHVSLFWYQQALGQGPEFLTYFQNEAQLDKSGLPSDRFFAERPEGSVSTLKIQRTQQEDSAVYLCASSTKGNRPKELKDTEAFFGQGTRLTVV.

The genes are TRBV12-3 or TRBV12-4 and TRBJ2-3; perhaps TRBD1 as D (5 bases). The germline V and J ends were trimmed by 2 bases and 5 bases, with 8 bases remaining between them. The CDR3 loop spans 13 amino acids. The CDR3, as DNA: TGTGCCAGCAGTTTACTTAGGGGAGATACGCAGTATTTT. It codes for CASSLLRGDTQYF.

This clonotype has just a few counts. This chain links TRBV4-2 with TRBJ1-5; no definite D call. Trimming cost V 4 bases and J 2 bases, with 12 bases left between them. This CDR3 has 15 amino acids. CDR1 LGHNA and CDR2 YNFKEQ come from the germline V gene. CDR3 region: CASSRTQAGNQPQHF. DNA for the CDR3: TGTGCCAGCAGCCGGACCCAGGCGGGCAATCAGCCCCAGCATTTT.

At least ten counts were recorded for this clonotype. The V and J genes are TRBV5-8 and TRBJ2-2; D remains unclear. Trimming shortened V by 5 bases and J by 2 bases, and 10 bases separated the two germline ends. From germline, CDR1 is SGHTS and CDR2 YDEGEE. CDR3 length equals 14 residues. CDR3 coding DNA: TGTGCCAGCAGTCGGCGAGCTAACACCGGGGAGCTGTTTTTT. This codes for CASSRRANTGELFF. The full variable domain, its missing parts supplied by reference TRBV5-8 and TRBJ2-2, is EAGVTQSPTHLIKTRGQQATLRCSPISGHTSVYWYQQALGLGLQFLLWYDEGEERNRGNFPPRFSGRQFPNYSSELNVNALELEDSALYLCASSRRANTGELFFGEGSRLTVL.

The table lists this clonotype with a few counts. The rearrangement uses TRBV20-1 and TRBJ2-3; 13 nucleotides align to TRBD2. Germline V lookup: CDR1 DFQATT, CDR2 SNEGSKA (reference sequence). J lost 4 bases, V lost 5 bases, and 9 bases had no gene match. The CDR3 runs to 16 residues. For the CDR3, the DNA is TGCAGTGCTGAGATCAGGACTAGCGGGAGACCAGATACGCAGTATTTT. This gives the protein CSAEIRTSGRPDTQYF.

The table lists this clonotype with a few counts. This chain joins TRBV7-9 and TRBJ2-1, with TRBD2 as a possible D gene (6 bases). CDR1 and CDR2 from the germline V gene are SEHNR and FQNEAQ (reference sequence). The V gene lost 4 bases and the J gene lost 6 bases, with 22 bases spanning the gap. The CDR3 consists of 17 residues. The CDR3 region has the DNA TGTGCCAGCAGCTCGCCCTCAGTGGGGGGTGTCCGCAATGAGCAGTTCTTC. Translating gives CASSSPSVGGVRNEQFF.

The rearrangement links TRBV5-5 to TRBJ2-2, with a tentative D call TRBD1 (6 bases). The CDR3 spans 15 residues. Germline V gene sequence: CDR1 SGHKS, CDR2 YYEKEE (reference sequence). Trimming stripped 0 bases from V and 5 bases from J, with 11 bases between. The CDR3 bases are TGTGCCAGCAGCTTGGCACAGGGCGTGACCGGGGAGCTGTTTTTT. Its protein is CASSLAQGVTGELFF. Drawing the rest from reference TRBV5-5 and TRBJ2-2, the complete variable domain is DAGVTQSPTHLIKTRGQQVTLRCSPISGHKSVSWYQQVLGQGPQFIFQYYEKEERGRGNFPDRFSARQFPNYSSELNVNALLLGDSALYLCASSLAQGVTGELFFGEGSRLTVL.

This clonotype was seen at least ten times. The rearrangement joins TRBV10-3 to TRBJ2-7; 10 bases line up with TRBD2. Trimming took 6 bases from V and 5 from J; bases not matched to a gene: 7. CDR1 ENHRY and CDR2 SYGVKD come from the germline V gene. The CDR3 loop spans 14 amino acids. The CDR3 region is CAIRPGLATNEQYF. The CDR3 DNA is TGTGCCATCAGACCGGGACTAGCGACCAACGAGCAGTACTTC.

A few counts support this clonotype. DNA for the CDR3: TGTGCCAGCAGCTTTGGCCCTGGGGGGGCCTACGATACGCAGTATTTT. Translation: CASSFGPGGAYDTQYF. This chain connects TRBV7-9 to TRBJ2-3, with D possibly being TRBD2 (7 bases). The CDR3 sequence is 16 residues long. Germline CDR1 SEHNR, CDR2 FQNEAQ (reference sequence). The V end lost 3 bases, the J end lost 6 bases, and 19 bases lay between the germline ends.

This clonotype was detected only a few times. The chain uses TRBV6-2 or TRBV6-3 and TRBJ2-3, with D perhaps TRBD2 (6 bases). Trimming took off 2 bases at V and 2 bases at J, with 11 bases between the two ends. The CDR3 length is 15 residues. Germline V gives CDR1 MNHEY, CDR2 SVGEGT. In DNA, the CDR3 is TGTGCCAGCAGTTACCTGGGACTGTTCACAGATACGCAGTATTTT. Its protein product is CASSYLGLFTDTQYF.

This clonotype was seen a few times. The genes are TRBV7-2 and TRBJ2-5; tentatively, D is TRBD2 (6 bases). CDR1 SGHTA and CDR2 FQGNSA come from the germline V gene. This CDR3 contains 14 residues. With 4 bases removed from V and 5 bases from J, the gap between germline ends came to 14 bases. The CDR3 sequence is CASSYNIGGETQYF. CDR3 DNA sequence: TGTGCCAGCAGCTATAATATTGGGGGGGAGACCCAGTACTTC.

This clonotype was found a few times. The DNA of the CDR3 is TGTGCCAGCAGCCCAAAAGCGGAGTATGAAAAACTGTTTTTT. It is translated as CASSPKAEYEKLFF. The chain is built from TRBV7-9 and TRBJ1-4; D is ambiguous. With 5 bases removed from V and 6 bases from J, the gap between germline ends came to 13 bases. CDR3 size: 14 residues. Germline lookup yields CDR1 SEHNR and CDR2 FQNEAQ (reference sequence).

This chain connects TRBV20-1 to TRBJ1-2, with TRBD1 as a possible D gene (5 bases). In germline, CDR1 is DFQATT, CDR2 SNEGSKA (reference sequence). The CDR3 sequence is 12 residues long. V lost 6 bases and J 3 bases, leaving 11 bases between the germline ends. CDR3 sequence (DNA): TGCAGTGCCTCCCCGGGGGACTATGGCTACACCTTC. As protein: CSASPGDYGYTF.